These 30 T cell receptor beta chains share one sample of origin, sequenced in a study of blood T cell repertoires in COVID-19. Generated by immunoSEQ multiplex PCR, the TCRdb table keeps only in-frame clones and is missing some. Here the sample spans 130,000 or so clones, approximately 90% being singletons. The sequenced sample consisted of peripheral blood. The receptors were sampled from a man between 65 and 85 years old with active COVID-19.

This chain connects TRBV6-5 to TRBJ1-1, with TRBD1 identical over 7 bases. There are 13 residues in the CDR3. In germline, CDR1 is MNHEY, CDR2 SVGAGI. Trimming removed 5 bases from V and 6 bases from J; junction bases left unmatched: 6. For the CDR3, the DNA is TGTGCCAGCAGTAGGGACAGTATCGCTGAAGCTTTCTTT. This translates into CASSRDSIAEAFF.

As for this clone: The same CDR3 also results from other DNA sequences found in this sample. This sequence joins TRBV11-2 and TRBJ2-7, with 10 nucleotides matching TRBD1. V was pared by 5 bases and J by 0 bases, with 4 bases of the junction left unmatched. This CDR3 is built from 15 residues. Germline CDR1 reads SGHAT; CDR2 reads FQNNGV. DNA of the CDR3: TGTGCCAGCAGCCTGGGACAGGGGTCCTCCTACGAGCAGTACTTC. It is translated as CASSLGQGSSYEQYF.

The chain links TRBV29-1 to TRBJ2-7; D possibly corresponds to TRBD1 (5 bases). The CDR3 extends over 19 amino acids. V was shortened by 3 bases and J by 6 bases, with 33 bases between the two germline ends. Germline loops: CDR1 SQVTM, CDR2 ANQGSEA. CDR3 in DNA: TGCAGCGTTGATGAATCCCCGATGATGATAAGGGGTGCAGCCGGCGAGCAGTACTTC. Amino acid sequence: CSVDESPMMIRGAAGEQYF.

A remark on this clone: One end of the junction does not line up with germline, which may come from a read error. The chain combines TRBV6-2 or TRBV6-3 with TRBJ1-5; D might be TRBD1 (6 bases). CDR3 length: 15 residues. Germline loops: CDR1 MNHEY, CDR2 SVGEGT. This CDR3 reads CASSYSGDRWNRESF. The DNA of the CDR3 is TGTGCCAGCAGTTACTCGGGGGATAGATGGAACAGGGAGTCATTT.

The chain couples TRBV30 to TRBJ2-7; 10 nucleotides match TRBD1. The V segment lost 4 bases and the J segment 3 bases; nucleotides outside the gene matches: 9. Germline CDR1 is GTSNPN and CDR2 is SVGIG (reference sequence). There are 15 residues in the CDR3. This chain's CDR3 is CAWTAAGQGRYEQYF. DNA of the CDR3: TGTGCCTGGACCGCGGCGGGACAGGGGCGCTACGAGCAGTACTTC.

V gene TRBV24-1 combines with J gene TRBJ2-2; tentative D call: TRBD2 (6 bases). This CDR3 is 17 amino acids long. The germline V and J ends were trimmed by 3 bases and 4 bases, with 17 bases remaining between them. Germline CDR1 and CDR2: KGHDR and SFDVKD. The CDR3 reads CATSDPGVGRGTGELFF. The CDR3 region has the DNA TGTGCCACCAGTGATCCGGGGGTTGGGCGCGGCACCGGGGAGCTGTTTTTT.

The J gene is TRBJ1-4, the V gene TRBV10-3; possible D gene TRBD1, 5 bases. Trimming removed 2 bases from V and 7 bases from J, with 8 bases in between. Germline V gene data show CDR1 as ENHRY and CDR2 as SYGVKD. The CDR3 is 13 residues long. Here the CDR3 reads CAISEHTGEKLFF. The CDR3 region has the DNA TGTGCCATCAGTGAGCATACAGGTGAAAAACTGTTTTTT.

CDR3 in amino acids: CASSQRVPPSGSSYNEQFF. CDR3 bases: TGTGCCAGCAGCCAAAGGGTGCCCCCCAGCGGGAGCTCCTACAATGAGCAGTTCTTC. The V call is TRBV4-2, the J call TRBJ2-1; TRBD2 aligns across 8 bases. CDR3 size: 19 residues. Per germline, CDR1 LGHNA and CDR2 YNFKEQ. Trimming cost V 2 bases and J 0 bases; bases outside gene matches: 12.

The V and J genes are TRBV28 and TRBJ2-7, with D unresolved. Trimming removed 10 bases at V and 0 bases at J, with 19 bases between. CDR1 MDHEN and CDR2 SYDVKM come from the germline V gene. The length of the CDR3 is 15 residues. Here the CDR3 reads CATLFGRSPSYEQYF. The CDR3 bases are TGTGCCACCCTCTTTGGCAGGTCCCCCTCCTACGAGCAGTACTTC.

The V gene is TRBV24-1, the J gene TRBJ2-7; 8 bases align to TRBD1. The CDR3 length is 14 residues. J was trimmed by 7 bases and V by 3 bases; bases with no gene match: 7. Germline values: CDR1 KGHDR, CDR2 SFDVKD. Here the CDR3 reads CATSDGRTGREQYF. CDR3 coding DNA: TGTGCCACCAGTGATGGAAGGACAGGGAGGGAGCAGTACTTC.

As DNA, the CDR3 is TGTGCCAGCAGCGTGGGACAGGGGAATCAAGAGACCCAGTACTTC. Encoded protein: CASSVGQGNQETQYF. The chain has TRBV9 and TRBJ2-5; 10 bases agree with TRBD1. This CDR3 is built from 15 residues. Germline CDR1 reads SGDLS; CDR2 reads YYNGEE. V shed 2 bases, J shed 2 bases, and the junction held 3 bases outside the gene matches.

On this clone itself: The junction does not match germline at one end; this may be a read error. J is TRBJ2-7 and V is TRBV2; 8 bases align to TRBD1. Germline CDR1 is SNHLY and CDR2 is FYNNEI. The CDR3 is 11 residues long. The DNA of the CDR3 is TGTGCCAGCAGTATTACCGGGACAGGTACTTTC. Residues: CASSITGTGTF. The whole variable domain, remainder taken from reference TRBV2 and TRBJ2-7, is EPEVTQTPSHQVTQMGQEVILRCVPISNHLYFYWYRQILGQKVEFLVSFYNNEISEKSEIFDDQFSVERPDGSNFTLKIRSTKLEDSAMYFCASSITGTGTFGPGTRLTVT.

The rearrangement links TRBV18 to TRBJ2-2, with 11 positions matching TRBD2. This CDR3 has 17 residues. The germline gives CDR1 KGHSH, CDR2 LQKENI. V trimming: 3 bases; J trimming: 5 bases; junction bases outside the gene matches: 8. CDR3 nucleotides: TGTGCCAGCTCACCGCCGAGACTAGCGGGAAAGACCGGGGAGCTGTTTTTT. Translated: CASSPPRLAGKTGELFF.

The V gene is TRBV19, the J gene TRBJ2-1; D may be TRBD2 (5 bases). The CDR3 runs 14 residues. The germline gives CDR1 LNHDA, CDR2 SQIVND (reference sequence). The ends were cut back, 5 bases at V and 4 bases at J, with 12 bases in the middle. The CDR3 loop is CASSPVEGYNEQFF. Here the CDR3 DNA reads TGTGCCAGTAGTCCGGTAGAGGGATACAATGAGCAGTTCTTC. The entire variable domain, with the rest obtained from reference TRBV19 and TRBJ2-1, is as follows: DGGITQSPKYLFRKEGQNVTLSCEQNLNHDAMYWYRQDPGQGLRLIYYSQIVNDFQKGDIAEGYSVSREKKESFPLTVTSAQKNPTAFYLCASSPVEGYNEQFFGPGTRLTVL.

The chain combines TRBV21-1 with TRBJ1-1. TRBV21-1 is an annotated pseudogene. The CDR3 totals 18 residues. As DNA, the CDR3 is TGTGCCAGCCGTAAACCAACGCACGGGGGTGAAGGGTACACTGAAGCTTTCTTT. This encodes CASRKPTHGGEGYTEAFF.

The V and J genes are TRBV28 and TRBJ1-5, with unresolved D. Germline V gene lookup returns CDR1 MDHEN and CDR2 SYDVKM. The CDR3 runs 13 residues. The V end lost 8 bases, the J end lost 9 bases, and 17 bases lay between the germline ends. CDR3 amino acids: CASGGVLRRPQHF. DNA for the CDR3: TGTGCCAGCGGCGGCGTTCTTAGGCGGCCCCAGCATTTT.

V and J are TRBV12-3 or TRBV12-4 and TRBJ1-5; D is uncertain. Trimming removed 0 bases at V and 4 bases at J, with 4 bases between. This CDR3 has 13 amino acids. The CDR3 region has the DNA TGTGCCAGCAGTTTAGCCCTTAATCAGCCCCAGCATTTT. Its protein product is CASSLALNQPQHF.

The chain is built from TRBV15 and TRBJ2-1, with TRBD2 identical over 7 bases. The CDR3 spans 14 residues. The V gene end was trimmed by 5 bases and the J gene end by 4 bases; junction bases not matched to a gene: 5. Per the germline V gene, CDR1 is LNHNV and CDR2 is YYDKDF (reference sequence). CDR3 sequence reads: CATSPGGVYNEQFF. The CDR3 DNA is TGTGCCACCAGCCCGGGGGGAGTTTACAATGAGCAGTTCTTC.

This chain connects TRBV3-1 (or the pseudogene TRBV3-2) to TRBJ2-1, with D possibly TRBD1 on 6 matching bases. Germline CDR1 LGHDT, CDR2 YNNKEL (reference sequence). This CDR3 spans 15 amino acids. Trimming removed 1 base from V and 7 bases from J, with 14 bases in between. The DNA for the CDR3 is TGTGCCAGCAGCCAAGCAGGGGCGCCGGGTAATGAGCAGTTCTTC. Translated: CASSQAGAPGNEQFF.

The chain links TRBV15 to TRBJ2-1; 14 positions match TRBD2. The germline V gene has CDR1 LNHNV and CDR2 YYDKDF (reference sequence). This CDR3 is built from 16 residues. Trimming at V came to 4 bases and at J to 8 bases, leaving 7 bases not matched to a gene. CDR3 DNA sequence: TGTGCCACCAGCACCGGGGGGACTAGCGGGAGCTATGAGCAGTTCTTC. Protein: CATSTGGTSGSYEQFF.

The CDR3 spells CASSKGQTDTQYF. The CDR3 DNA reads TGTGCCAGCAGCAAAGGGCAGACAGATACGCAGTATTTT. The J gene is TRBJ2-3, the V gene TRBV21-1; TRBD1 is taken as the D call from the table, unchecked against the DNA. TRBV21-1 is a recognized pseudogene. This CDR3 is built from 13 residues.

The chain has TRBV28 and TRBJ2-1, with 7 bases that match TRBD2. The germline CDR1 and CDR2 sequences are MDHEN and SYDVKM. The CDR3 covers 14 residues. V lost 7 bases to trimming and J lost 10 bases; unmatched junction nucleotides: 13. This chain's CDR3 is CASTAAGRGNEQFF. CDR3 DNA: TGTGCCAGCACCGCGGCCGGGCGGGGGAACGAGCAGTTCTTC. The entire variable domain, with the rest obtained from reference TRBV28 and TRBJ2-1, is as follows: DVKVTQSSRYLVKRTGEKVFLECVQDMDHENMFWYRQDPGLGLRLIYFSYDVKMKEKGDIPEGYSVSREKKERFSLILESASTNQTSMYLCASTAAGRGNEQFFGPGTRLTVL.

The gene calls are TRBV27 and TRBJ2-2; D is ambiguous. V gave up 2 bases and J gave up 4 bases, with 11 bases separating them. Germline CDR1 MNHEY, CDR2 SMNVEV (reference sequence). The length of the CDR3 is 15 residues. The CDR3 DNA reads as TGTGCCAGCAGTTTACTAGTGACTGGCACCGGGGAGCTGTTTTTT. This sequence encodes CASSLLVTGTGELFF.

The chain employs TRBV25-1 and TRBJ2-2, with D possibly matching TRBD2 (6 bases). Trimming stripped 7 bases from V and 3 bases from J, with 12 bases between. This CDR3 contains 14 residues. Germline CDR1 MGHDK, CDR2 SYGVNS. The CDR3 protein is CASTSSGYTGELFF. The CDR3 DNA reads as TGTGCCAGCACCAGTAGCGGTTACACCGGGGAGCTGTTTTTT.

The chain uses TRBV29-1 and TRBJ1-5; D not resolved. V was pared by 6 bases and J by 5 bases, with 14 bases between. The CDR3 is 13 amino acids. Germline lookup yields CDR1 SQVTM and CDR2 ANQGSEA. The CDR3 DNA reads as TGCAGCGTCGGGTCAGCTTTACATCAGCCCCAGCATTTT. This translates into CSVGSALHQPQHF.

The chain joins TRBV30 to TRBJ1-2, with 9 bases that match TRBD1. V lost 8 bases, J lost 4 bases, and 8 bases stayed unmatched. The CDR3 totals 13 residues. Germline assignment: CDR1 GTSNPN and CDR2 SVGIG (reference sequence). The CDR3 here is CAGRDRVSYGYTF. CDR3 sequence (DNA): TGTGCCGGCCGGGACAGGGTTTCCTATGGCTACACCTTC.

J is TRBJ2-5 and V is TRBV15; maybe TRBD1 (6 bases). The CDR3 is 15 residues long. Trimming removed 4 bases at V and 1 base at J, with 13 bases between. Germline CDR1 and CDR2: LNHNV and YYDKDF (reference sequence). The CDR3 nucleotides read TGTGCCACCAGCAAAGAAGGGGGTCCCCAAGAGACCCAGTACTTC. This translates into CATSKEGGPQETQYF.

This rearrangement joins TRBV28 to TRBJ1-2; D is uncertain. CDR3 length equals 14 residues. Trimming cost V 3 bases and J 8 bases, with 16 bases left between them. Germline loops: CDR1 MDHEN, CDR2 SYDVKM. CDR3 in DNA: TGTGCCAGCAGTTTGTCCGGAGTCGTGATCGGCTACACCTTC. It translates to CASSLSGVVIGYTF.

The chain joins TRBV28 to TRBJ2-7; D is uncertain. V gave up 6 bases and J gave up 3 bases, with 15 bases separating them. The germline CDR1 and CDR2 sequences are MDHEN and SYDVKM. The CDR3 consists of 14 residues. The DNA for the CDR3 is TGTGCCAGCAGCTACTACGCCTCAAGCTACGAGCAGTACTTC. Protein sequence: CASSYYASSYEQYF. The full variable domain, completed using reference TRBV28 and TRBJ2-7, is DVKVTQSSRYLVKRTGEKVFLECVQDMDHENMFWYRQDPGLGLRLIYFSYDVKMKEKGDIPEGYSVSREKKERFSLILESASTNQTSMYLCASSYYASSYEQYFGPGTRLTVT.

The chain carries TRBV7-2 and TRBJ2-7; the D gene is possibly TRBD1 (5 bases). V was pared by 1 base and J by 5 bases, with 12 bases between. Germline V gives CDR1 SGHTA, CDR2 FQGNSA. The CDR3 is made up of 14 amino acids. The CDR3 reads CASSLGQPQNEQYF. The DNA for the CDR3 is TGTGCCAGCAGCTTAGGACAGCCCCAGAACGAGCAGTACTTC.